This T cell receptor beta chain was obtained from a study of molecular identifiers for immune sequencing clone quantification. Study summary: Five aliquots were made in replicates from the RNA of around 20,000 or 100,000 naive CD8 cells, and four were sequenced.

TCRdb called the PCR reads again in MiXCR, with one record for every CDR3 protein. There are hundreds of thousands of distinct CDR3 sequences in the sample; approximately 20% occur only once, and roughly 0.85% lies in the top ten. There are 15 residues in the CDR3. Germline CDR1 is LNHDA and CDR2 is SQIVND (reference sequence). Trimming shortened V by 3 bases and J by 0 bases, and 8 bases separated the two germline ends. Sequenced: naive CD8+ T cells from blood, with Jurkat cell RNA spiked in. Subset denoted: FACS-sorted CD8+CD4-CCR7+CD45RA+ naive T cells. The chain employs TRBV19 and TRBJ1-4; D not resolved. This receptor was taken from a human donor in good health. Some libraries in this study had Jurkat cell RNA spiked in. CDR3 sequence: CASSISTATNEKLFF. The CDR3 DNA sequence: TGTGCCAGTAGTATCAGTACGGCAACTAATGAAAAACTGTTTTTT.